This entry lists 24 T cell receptor beta chains sequenced from one sample in a study of shared clonotypes between healthy human individuals (dated by TCRdb to about 2020). Libraries were constructed by the immunoSEQ multiplex PCR assay. TCRdb mirrors the immuneACCESS table, restricted to in-frame sequences. Some clones are absent from its copies; in checked studies, under half trace to an unresolved V gene, and the reason for the others is unknown. This sample lists about 380,000 clones; approximately 96% were detected once. About 0.32% of the sample is taken by the ten largest. Sequenced input: memory CD8+ T cells sorted from blood. The cell subset or site label corresponds to: CD45RO+ cells pooled with CCR7-negative TemRA cells. The source of these receptors is a man younger than 45 in good health.

The CDR3 loop reads CASSSTGTGGYEQYF. The DNA of the CDR3 is TGTGCCAGCAGCTCCACCGGGACAGGGGGCTACGAGCAGTACTTC. This chain connects TRBV13 to TRBJ2-7; 11 bases are a match to TRBD1. This CDR3 is built from 15 residues. The V segment lost 4 bases and the J segment 3 bases; nucleotides outside the gene matches: 5. CDR1 and CDR2 from the germline V gene are PRHDT and FYEKMQ (reference sequence).

This clone was seen a few times. The chain recombines TRBV6-5 with TRBJ2-1; D remains unclear. Trimming cost V 0 bases and J 15 bases, with 18 bases left between them. CDR3 length equals 14 residues. CDR1 and CDR2 from the germline V gene are MNHEY and SVGAGI. The CDR3 nucleotides are TGTGCCAGCAGTTACTCGATTAGTACGTTTTTGCGGTTCTTC. Its translation: CASSYSISTFLRFF.

The chain uses TRBV5-1 and TRBJ2-3; a possible D gene is TRBD1 (7 bases). The length of the CDR3 is 15 residues. CDR1 and CDR2 from the germline V gene are SGHRS and YFSETQ. The V and J ends lost 0 bases and 6 bases respectively, with 14 bases between them. This chain's CDR3 is CASSLAQGGGDTQYF. The CDR3 nucleotides read TGCGCCAGCAGCTTGGCCCAGGGGGGCGGTGATACGCAGTATTTT.

V usage is TRBV7-9 and J usage is TRBJ2-1, with D maybe TRBD2 (6 bases). The V gene lost 11 bases and the J gene lost 7 bases, with 18 bases spanning the gap. Germline values: CDR1 SEHNR, CDR2 FQNEAQ (reference sequence). The CDR3 totals 13 residues. The CDR3 DNA reads TGTGCCGCGGGAAGTTCTCTACCTAATGAGCAGTTCTTC. This sequence encodes CAAGSSLPNEQFF.

V and J are TRBV2 and TRBJ1-5, with D hard to call. The CDR3 spans 17 residues. Germline lookup yields CDR1 SNHLY and CDR2 FYNNEI. The ends were cut back, 0 bases at V and 3 bases at J, with 15 bases in the middle. The CDR3 protein is CASSEALIVRDNQPQHF. The CDR3 DNA reads as TGTGCCAGCAGTGAAGCGCTTATCGTTAGGGACAATCAGCCCCAGCATTTT.

The chain uses TRBV6-1 and TRBJ2-2; D gene uncertain. Between the trimmed V and J ends, which lost 2 bases and 8 bases, there was a span of 6 bases. The CDR3 is 12 residues long. Per the germline V gene, CDR1 is MNHNS and CDR2 is SASEGT. Written as DNA, the CDR3 is TGTGCCAGCAGTGAAAACGGGGGGGAGCTGTTTTTT. This gives the protein CASSENGGELFF.

The CDR3 coding sequence is TGTGCCAGCAGCCAAGCAACCGGGACAAAGAGCTCCTACGAGCAGTACTTC. It specifies CASSQATGTKSSYEQYF. This sequence joins TRBV4-2 and TRBJ2-7; tentative D call: TRBD1 (6 bases). V shed 1 base and J shed 0 bases, with 16 bases lying between them. The CDR3 has 17 amino acids. Germline V gene lookup returns CDR1 LGHNA and CDR2 YNFKEQ.

The CDR3 region is CASSLETYYNEQFF. The DNA for the CDR3 is TGTGCCAGCAGCTTAGAGACCTACTACAATGAGCAGTTCTTC. V usage is TRBV7-2 and J usage is TRBJ2-1; unclear D gene. The V gene's germline CDR1 is SGHTA and CDR2 FQGNSA. Trimming stripped 1 base from V and 3 bases from J, with 7 bases between. The CDR3 sequence is 14 residues long. Full variable domain (outside the CDR3, taken from reference TRBV7-2 and TRBJ2-1): GAGVSQSPSNKVTEKGKDVELRCDPISGHTALYWYRQSLGQGLEFLIYFQGNSAPDKSGLPSDRFSAERTGGSVSTLTIQRTQQEDSAVYLCASSLETYYNEQFFGPGTRLTVL.

This rearrangement joins TRBV25-1 to TRBJ1-3; D remains unclear. CDR1 is MGHDK, CDR2 SYGVNS, per germline. V was cut by 3 bases and J by 4 bases, with 10 bases left in between. The CDR3 totals 14 residues. In DNA form, the CDR3 reads TGTGCCAGCAGTGACCCAGCATTAGGAAACACCATATATTTT. Residues: CASSDPALGNTIYF.

V gene TRBV18 combines with J gene TRBJ2-7, with D tentatively TRBD1 or TRBD2 (6 bases each). The CDR3 runs to 12 residues. V was clipped by 1 base and J by 6 bases, with 7 bases between them. CDR1 and CDR2 from the germline V gene are KGHSH and LQKENI. Here the CDR3 DNA reads TGTGCCAGCTCACCACAGGGGGGCGAGCAGTACTTC. It is translated as CASSPQGGEQYF.

This chain joins TRBV29-1 and TRBJ2-1; D call uncertain. Trimming took off 3 bases at V and 5 bases at J, with 14 bases between the two ends. This CDR3 has 14 residues. Looked up from germline, CDR1 is SQVTM and CDR2 is ANQGSEA. The CDR3 is CSVEYRYLDNEQFF. CDR3 DNA sequence: TGCAGCGTTGAGTACCGATACTTAGACAATGAGCAGTTCTTC.

Details on this clone: Other nucleotide sequences from this sample produce the same CDR3. The DNA for the CDR3 is TGCGCCAGCAGCTTGGCCGCGGGACCCTACGAGCAGTACTTC. This encodes CASSLAAGPYEQYF. The chain has TRBV5-1 and TRBJ2-7, with TRBD2 as a possible D gene (6 bases). The CDR3 is 14 amino acids. V was pared by 0 bases and J by 2 bases, with 9 bases between. Germline V CDR1 and CDR2: SGHRS, YFSETQ.

The chain uses TRBV28 and TRBJ1-2, with D unresolved. The CDR3 is made up of 11 amino acids. Germline V CDR1 and CDR2: MDHEN, SYDVKM. Trimming removed 8 bases at V and 4 bases at J, with 8 bases between. CDR3 bases: TGTGCCAGCTCGAGGGTCTATGGCTACACCTTC. Its translation: CASSRVYGYTF.

Only a few counts were recorded for this clone. The chain has TRBV9 and TRBJ2-7; 8 bases fit TRBD1. Germline loops: CDR1 SGDLS, CDR2 YYNGEE. The CDR3 is 14 residues long. Losses at the gene ends were 1 base for V and 2 bases for J; bases not matched to a gene: 2. The CDR3 bases are TGTGCCAGCAGCGTACAGGACAGGGCCTACGAGCAGTACTTC. The encoded protein is CASSVQDRAYEQYF.

This chain links TRBV5-8 with TRBJ2-7; 9 positions match TRBD1. V was pared by 4 bases and J by 3 bases, with 5 bases of the junction left unmatched. CDR1 SGHTS and CDR2 YDEGEE come from the germline V gene. The CDR3 loop spans 14 amino acids. CDR3 sequence: CASSPWDRVYEQYF. The CDR3 coding sequence is TGTGCCAGCAGCCCTTGGGACAGGGTCTACGAGCAGTACTTC. The variable domain in full, completed from reference TRBV5-8 and TRBJ2-7, reads EAGVTQSPTHLIKTRGQQATLRCSPISGHTSVYWYQQALGLGLQFLLWYDEGEERNRGNFPPRFSGRQFPNYSSELNVNALELEDSALYLCASSPWDRVYEQYFGPGTRLTVT.

The CDR3 loop is CASSLVGGRGSTDTQYF. In DNA form, the CDR3 reads TGTGCCAGCAGCTTAGTAGGCGGGAGAGGGAGTACAGATACGCAGTATTTT. The gene calls are TRBV7-2 and TRBJ2-3; 7 nucleotides agree with TRBD2. Per germline, CDR1 SGHTA and CDR2 FQGNSA. The CDR3 covers 17 residues. V shed 1 base, J shed 3 bases, and the junction held 10 bases outside the gene matches. The entire variable domain, with the rest obtained from reference TRBV7-2 and TRBJ2-3, is as follows: GAGVSQSPSNKVTEKGKDVELRCDPISGHTALYWYRQSLGQGLEFLIYFQGNSAPDKSGLPSDRFSAERTGGSVSTLTIQRTQQEDSAVYLCASSLVGGRGSTDTQYFGPGTRLTVL.

Notes on this clone: Other DNA sequences from this sample encode an identical CDR3 as well. V usage is TRBV4-2 and J usage is TRBJ1-2; D is unresolved. This CDR3 region has 13 residues. Looked up from germline, CDR1 is LGHNA and CDR2 is YNFKEQ. V was shortened by 1 base and J by 3 bases, with 6 bases between the two germline ends. The CDR3 region is CASSQGLDYGYTF. CDR3 nucleotides: TGTGCCAGCAGCCAAGGACTGGACTATGGCTACACCTTC.

The chain uses TRBV5-4 and TRBJ2-1; D may be TRBD2 (6 bases). This CDR3 spans 14 amino acids. V lost 4 bases and J 4 bases, leaving 12 bases between the germline ends. Germline CDR1 and CDR2: SGHNT and YYREEE (reference sequence). Here the CDR3 DNA reads TGTGCCAGCAGCATCCGGGACTCGTACAATGAGCAGTTCTTC. This sequence encodes CASSIRDSYNEQFF.

A remark on this clone: The sample has other DNA sequences that encode this CDR3 too. The chain carries TRBV11-3 and TRBJ2-6; D may correspond to TRBD1 or TRBD2 (5 bases each). The CDR3 contains 15 residues. Germline values: CDR1 SGHNT, CDR2 YENEEA. V gave up 1 base and J gave up 3 bases, with 7 bases separating them. The CDR3 DNA is TGTGCCAGCAGCTTAGGGGGGAGTGGGGCCAACGTCCTGACTTTC. Its translation is CASSLGGSGANVLTF.

V and J are TRBV28 and TRBJ2-6; D possibly corresponds to TRBD2 (6 bases). The CDR3 runs 15 residues. The germline CDR1 and CDR2 sequences are MDHEN and SYDVKM. The ends were cut back, 6 bases at V and 2 bases at J, with 11 bases in the middle. CDR3 sequence reads: CASSGTSPGANVLTF. In nucleotides, the CDR3 is TGTGCCAGCAGCGGGACTTCCCCTGGGGCCAACGTCCTGACTTTC. The entire variable domain, with the rest obtained from reference TRBV28 and TRBJ2-6, is as follows: DVKVTQSSRYLVKRTGEKVFLECVQDMDHENMFWYRQDPGLGLRLIYFSYDVKMKEKGDIPEGYSVSREKKERFSLILESASTNQTSMYLCASSGTSPGANVLTFGAGSRLTVL.

This sequence joins TRBV15 and TRBJ2-2; a possible D gene is TRBD2 (5 bases). Trimming left V 0 bases short and J 5 bases short, with 16 bases between. This CDR3 region has 17 residues. Germline CDR1 is LNHNV and CDR2 is YYDKDF (reference sequence). The CDR3 here is CATSRDGRGLRTGELFF. CDR3 coding DNA: TGTGCCACCAGCAGAGATGGCCGGGGATTACGGACCGGGGAGCTGTTTTTT.

The table lists this clone with a count of one. This chain connects TRBV2 to TRBJ1-2; no definite D call. This CDR3 comprises 13 residues. The V end was cut by 2 bases, the J end by 8 bases, with 12 bases between. Per the germline V gene, CDR1 is SNHLY and CDR2 is FYNNEI. CDR3 loop: CASSERFGSGYTF. The CDR3 bases are TGTGCCAGCAGTGAACGGTTTGGGAGCGGCTACACCTTC.

The V gene is TRBV20-1, the J gene TRBJ2-1; D is ambiguous. CDR1 DFQATT and CDR2 SNEGSKA come from the germline V gene (reference sequence). This CDR3 has 11 residues. The V end was cut by 5 bases, the J end by 8 bases, with 10 bases between. CDR3 region: CSAGVRDEQFF. Here the CDR3 DNA reads TGCAGTGCTGGAGTACGTGATGAGCAGTTCTTC.

V is TRBV27 and J is TRBJ2-7, with D possibly being TRBD1 (6 bases). The CDR3 spans 13 residues. The germline V gene encodes CDR1 MNHEY and CDR2 SMNVEV (reference sequence). Trimming took off 3 bases at V and 2 bases at J, with 8 bases between the two ends. The CDR3 loop reads CASSFRGPYEQYF. The DNA for the CDR3 is TGTGCCAGCAGTTTCAGGGGACCCTACGAGCAGTACTTC.